This T cell receptor (beta chain) was sequenced in a study of blood T cell repertoires in COVID-19. Looking at the study overall: Acute and convalescent COVID-19 samples came from the United States, Italy and Spain. Sources were T cells, B-cell-depleted T cells, or PBMCs; the material itself was cDNA or gDNA.

In the original processing: Amplification from reference gene primers served as the basis for estimated nucleated cell counts. Some clones are missing from TCRdb's copy, which holds only in-frame ones; the method was immunoSEQ multiplex PCR. V and J calls and clone size are as listed in that table; D and trimming were resolved from the DNA. Of a few hundred thousand clones in the sample, about 91% were seen once. This sequence was found in a woman aged 25 to 39 who had recovered from COVID-19. The sample was peripheral blood.

CDR3 sequence: CASSRSWAGNEKLFF. The CDR3, as DNA: TGTGCCAGCAGTCGGTCTTGGGCAGGGAATGAAAAACTGTTTTTT. The genes are TRBV28 and TRBJ1-4, with D perhaps TRBD1 (5 bases). The germline V gene has CDR1 MDHEN and CDR2 SYDVKM. The CDR3 has 15 amino acids. Between the trimmed V and J ends, which lost 5 bases and 5 bases, there was a span of 15 bases.